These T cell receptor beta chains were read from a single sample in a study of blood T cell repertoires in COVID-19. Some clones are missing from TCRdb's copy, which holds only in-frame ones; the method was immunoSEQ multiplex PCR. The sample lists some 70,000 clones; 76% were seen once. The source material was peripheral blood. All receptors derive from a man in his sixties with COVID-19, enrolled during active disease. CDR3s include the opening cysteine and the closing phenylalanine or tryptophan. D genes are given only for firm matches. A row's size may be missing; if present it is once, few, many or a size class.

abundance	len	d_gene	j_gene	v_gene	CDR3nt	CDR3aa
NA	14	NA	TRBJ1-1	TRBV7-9	TGTGCCAGCAGCTTTGGGACTCAGAACACTGAAGCTTTCTTT	CASSFGTQNTEAFF
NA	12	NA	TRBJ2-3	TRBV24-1	TGTGCCGCTCGAGTGTCTCGAGATACGCAGTATTTT	CAARVSRDTQYF
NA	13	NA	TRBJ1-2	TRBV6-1	TGTGCCAGCAGTGAAGTAAGAGACTATGGCTACACCTTC	CASSEVRDYGYTF
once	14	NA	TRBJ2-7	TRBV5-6	TGTGCCAGCAGCTTGGGTCCGGGGGTGGCCGAGCAGTACTTC	CASSLGPGVAEQYF
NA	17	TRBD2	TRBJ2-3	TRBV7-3	TGTGCCAGCAGCCCTCAGGGACTAGCGGGAGTGACAGATACGCAGTATTTT	CASSPQGLAGVTDTQYF
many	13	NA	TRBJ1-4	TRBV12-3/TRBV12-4	TGTGCCAGCTCGGGAAGACTTAATGAAAAACTGTTTTTT	CASSGRLNEKLFF
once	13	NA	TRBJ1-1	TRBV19	TGTGCCAGTTTATCGGACTTGAGGACTGAAGCTTTCTTT	CASLSDLRTEAFF
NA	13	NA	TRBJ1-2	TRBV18	TGTGCCAGCTCGTCCAGGGTTTTTGATGGCTACACCTTC	CASSSRVFDGYTF
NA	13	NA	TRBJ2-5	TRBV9	TGTGCCAGCTCCTTCGCGGGCATTGGGACCCAGTACTTC	CASSFAGIGTQYF
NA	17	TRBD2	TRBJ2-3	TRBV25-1	TGTGCCAGCAGTGCAGCTGCGGCTAGCGGGGGCACAGATACGCAGTATTTT	CASSAAAASGGTDTQYF
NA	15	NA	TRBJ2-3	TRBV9	TGTGCCAGCAGCGTAGCCCCCGAGAGCACAGATACGCAGTATTTT	CASSVAPESTDTQYF
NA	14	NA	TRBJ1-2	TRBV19	TGTGCCAGTAGTTTTACCTCACTCTTCTATGGCTACACCTTC	CASSFTSLFYGYTF
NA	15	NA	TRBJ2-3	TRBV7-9	TGTGCCAGCAGCTATCCACAGGGTGGCACAGATACGCAGTATTTT	CASSYPQGGTDTQYF
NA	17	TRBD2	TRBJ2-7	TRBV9	TGTGCCAGCAGCGTAGGGACTTCTAGCGGGGGTTCCTACGAGCAGTACTTC	CASSVGTSSGGSYEQYF
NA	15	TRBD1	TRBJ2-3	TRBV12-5	TGTGCTAGTGGCCTGGACAGGGAGGTCACAGATACGCAGTATTTT	CASGLDREVTDTQYF
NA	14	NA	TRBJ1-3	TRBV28	TGTGCCAGCACCCAACAGGGCTCAGGAAACACCATATATTTT	CASTQQGSGNTIYF
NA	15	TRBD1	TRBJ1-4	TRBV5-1	TGCGCCAGCAGCCCGGAGGGACAGGGGAATGAAAAACTGTTTTTT	CASSPEGQGNEKLFF
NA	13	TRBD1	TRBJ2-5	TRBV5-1	TGCGCCAGCAGCTTGACAGGGGGAGAGACCCAGTACTTC	CASSLTGGETQYF
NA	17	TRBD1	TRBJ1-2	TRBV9	TGTGCCAGCAGCGTAGGAGGACAGGTGGTCCCCAACTATGGCTACACCTTC	CASSVGGQVVPNYGYTF
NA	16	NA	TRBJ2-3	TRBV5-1	TGCGCCAGCAGCTTGTTCGGCCAGGGCGATTCAGATACGCAGTATTTT	CASSLFGQGDSDTQYF
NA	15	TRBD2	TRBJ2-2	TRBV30	TGTGCCTGGAGTGGACTAGCGGGAGAAGTCGGGGAGCTGTTTTTT	CAWSGLAGEVGELFF
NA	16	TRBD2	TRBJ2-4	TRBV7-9	TGTGCCAGCAGCCCACTAAGGCTATTAGCGGGAGCCATTCAGTACTTC	CASSPLRLLAGAIQYF
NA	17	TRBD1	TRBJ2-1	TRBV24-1	TGTGCCACCAGTGAGAAGAACAGGGGCCGCTCCTACAATGAGCAGTTCTTC	CATSEKNRGRSYNEQFF
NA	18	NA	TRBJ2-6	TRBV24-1	TGTGCCACCAGTGGCTTGGACAGTGGGAACTCTGGGGCCAACGTCCTGACTTTC	CATSGLDSGNSGANVLTF
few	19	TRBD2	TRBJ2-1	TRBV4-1	TGCGCCAGCAGCCATCCCGGGACTAGCGGGGGGGCAAGAAAAAATGAGCAGTTCTTC	CASSHPGTSGGARKNEQFF
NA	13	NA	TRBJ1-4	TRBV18	TGTGCCAGCTCACCGCGGGGGGACGAAAAACTGTTTTTT	CASSPRGDEKLFF